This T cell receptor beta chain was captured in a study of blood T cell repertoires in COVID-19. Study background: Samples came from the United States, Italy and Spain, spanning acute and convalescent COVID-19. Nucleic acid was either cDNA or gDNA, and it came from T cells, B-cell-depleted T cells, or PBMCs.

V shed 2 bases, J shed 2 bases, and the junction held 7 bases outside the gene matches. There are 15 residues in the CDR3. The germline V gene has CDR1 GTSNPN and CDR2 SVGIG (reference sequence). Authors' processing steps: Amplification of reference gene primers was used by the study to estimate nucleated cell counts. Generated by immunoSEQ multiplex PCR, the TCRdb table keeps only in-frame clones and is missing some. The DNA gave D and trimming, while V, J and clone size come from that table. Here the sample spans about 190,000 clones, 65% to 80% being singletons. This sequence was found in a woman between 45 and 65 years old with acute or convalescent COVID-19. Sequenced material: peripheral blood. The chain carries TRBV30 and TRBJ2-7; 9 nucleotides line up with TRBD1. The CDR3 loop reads CAWSSNTGGPYEQYF. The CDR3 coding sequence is TGTGCCTGGAGTTCAAACACAGGGGGCCCCTACGAGCAGTACTTC. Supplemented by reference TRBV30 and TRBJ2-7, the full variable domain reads SQTIHQWPATLVQPVGSPLSLECTVEGTSNPNLYWYRQAAGRGLQLLFYSVGIGQISSEVPQNLSASRPQDRQFILSSKKLLLSDSGFYLCAWSSNTGGPYEQYFGPGTRLTVT.